The T cell receptor beta chain under discussion was sequenced for a study of long-term antiretroviral therapy in people with HIV. Trimming cost V 4 bases and J 5 bases; bases outside gene matches: 11. CDR3 size: 16 residues. Germline loops: CDR1 SEHNR, CDR2 FQNEAQ (reference sequence). Survey level was the resolution at which the v3.0 immunoSEQ assay ran. The protocol was immunoSEQ multiplex PCR, while the TCRdb copy is restricted to in-frame clones and leaves out a portion. The profile shows approximately 7,200 clones, 65% to 75% of them singletons. Notes on the study in general: Drawn between about 2004 and 2018, the blood was possibly obtained under older ART regimens. ART adherence, viral resistance and therapy changes went undocumented. Every time point showed a repertoire led by clones expanded before ART.

In regard to this clone: Its antigen remains unknown.

This sequence was found in a man aged 40-49 years with HIV. This specimen was unsorted PBMCs, taken approximately 0.9 years before starting antiretroviral therapy. This chain joins TRBV7-9 and TRBJ1-2; 9 bases fit TRBD1. The DNA for the CDR3 is TGTGCCAGCAGCTACCCGGGACAGGGAGCAGCTTATGGCTACACCTTC. It codes for CASSYPGQGAAYGYTF.